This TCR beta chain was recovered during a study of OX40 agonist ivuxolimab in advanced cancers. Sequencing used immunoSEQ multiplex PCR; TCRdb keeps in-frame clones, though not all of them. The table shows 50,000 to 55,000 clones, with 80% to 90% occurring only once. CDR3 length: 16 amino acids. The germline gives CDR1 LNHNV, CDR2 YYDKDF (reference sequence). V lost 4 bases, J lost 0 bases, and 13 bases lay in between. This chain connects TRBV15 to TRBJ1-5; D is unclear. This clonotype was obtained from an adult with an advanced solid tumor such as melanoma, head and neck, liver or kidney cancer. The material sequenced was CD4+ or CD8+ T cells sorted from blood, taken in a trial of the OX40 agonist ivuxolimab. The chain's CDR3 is CATSTLALSSNQPQHF. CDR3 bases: TGTGCCACCAGCACCCTTGCCCTCTCTAGCAATCAGCCCCAGCATTTT. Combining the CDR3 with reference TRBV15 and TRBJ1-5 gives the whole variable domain DAMVIQNPRYQVTQFGKPVTLSCSQTLNHNVMYWYQQKSSQAPKLLFHYYDKDFNNEADTPDNFQSRRPNTSFCFLDIRSPGLGDTAMYLCATSTLALSSNQPQHFGDGTRLSIL.